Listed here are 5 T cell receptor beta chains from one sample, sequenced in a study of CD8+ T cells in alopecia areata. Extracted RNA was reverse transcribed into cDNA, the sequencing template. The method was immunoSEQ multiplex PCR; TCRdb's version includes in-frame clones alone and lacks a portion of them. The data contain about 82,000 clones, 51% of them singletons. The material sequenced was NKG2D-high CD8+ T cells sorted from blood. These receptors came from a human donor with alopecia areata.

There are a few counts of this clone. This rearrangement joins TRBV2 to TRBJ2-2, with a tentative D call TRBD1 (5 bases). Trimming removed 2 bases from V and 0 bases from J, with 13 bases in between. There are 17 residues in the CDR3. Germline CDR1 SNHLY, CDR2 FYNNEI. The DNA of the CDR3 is TGTGCCAGCAGTGAATATTTGGGGCTCGCGAACACCGGGGAGCTGTTTTTT. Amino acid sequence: CASSEYLGLANTGELFF.

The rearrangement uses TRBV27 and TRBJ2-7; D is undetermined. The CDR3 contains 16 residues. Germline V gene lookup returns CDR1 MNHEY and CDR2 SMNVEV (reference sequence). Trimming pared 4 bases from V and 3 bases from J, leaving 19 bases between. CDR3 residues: CASSSRLEPLYYEQYF. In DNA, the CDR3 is TGTGCCAGCAGTTCCAGATTAGAACCCCTTTACTACGAGCAGTACTTC.

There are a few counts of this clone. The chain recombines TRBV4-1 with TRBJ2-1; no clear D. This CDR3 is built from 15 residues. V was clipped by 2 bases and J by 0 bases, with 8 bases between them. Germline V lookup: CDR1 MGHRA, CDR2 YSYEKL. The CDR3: CASSQFSDSYNEQFF. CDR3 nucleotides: TGCGCCAGCAGCCAATTCTCTGACTCCTACAATGAGCAGTTCTTC.

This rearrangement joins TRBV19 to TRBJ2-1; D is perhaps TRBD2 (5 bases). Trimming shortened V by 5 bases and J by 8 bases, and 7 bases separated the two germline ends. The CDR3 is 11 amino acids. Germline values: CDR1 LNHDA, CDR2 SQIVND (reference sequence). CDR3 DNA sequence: TGTGCCAGTAGTCAAGCGGATGAGCAGTTCTTC. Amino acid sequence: CASSQADEQFF.

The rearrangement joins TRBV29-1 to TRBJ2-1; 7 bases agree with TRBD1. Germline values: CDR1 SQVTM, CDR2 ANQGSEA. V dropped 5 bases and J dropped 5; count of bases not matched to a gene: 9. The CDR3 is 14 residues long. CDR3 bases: TGCAGCGTTCAGCGACAGGGAAGGGACAATGAGCAGTTCTTC. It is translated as CSVQRQGRDNEQFF.